The 9 T cell receptor beta chains in this list originate from one sample, sequenced in a study of cytotoxic CD8 clonotypes in ibrutinib-treated CLL (dated by TCRdb to 2020 to 2022). Receptor libraries were prepared by the immunoSEQ multiplex PCR assay. The table was pulled from immuneACCESS by TCRdb, which kept in-frame rearrangements only. Such tables lose some clones; where checked, under half of the loss comes from unresolved V genes, and the rest has no known cause. The sample table records approximately 320,000 clones; about 64% of these occur just once. The ten largest make up under 8% of the sample. The sample consisted of PBMCs, taken after 36 months of ibrutinib treatment. The receptors come from a human donor with chronic lymphocytic leukemia.

The chain couples TRBV6-5 to TRBJ2-3, with D hard to call. Germline values: CDR1 MNHEY, CDR2 SVGAGI. V gave up 0 bases and J gave up 7 bases, with 14 bases separating them. CDR3 length: 15 amino acids. The CDR3 bases are TGTGCCAGCAGTTACTCCCAGGCTGCAGCTAATACGCAGTATTTT. As protein: CASSYSQAAANTQYF.

CDR3 DNA: TGTGCCAGTAGTATAGGAGGATGGTCCCTCCACTTT. Residues: CASSIGGWSLHF. The genes are TRBV19 and TRBJ1-6; D is unclear. The CDR3 extends over 12 amino acids. The V and J ends lost 1 base and 14 bases respectively, with 9 bases between them. Germline loops: CDR1 LNHDA, CDR2 SQIVND (reference sequence).

V gene TRBV28 combines with J gene TRBJ1-3; D call uncertain. There are 15 residues in the CDR3. The V gene lost 2 bases and the J gene lost 0 bases, with 8 bases spanning the gap. Germline V CDR1 and CDR2: MDHEN, SYDVKM. CDR3 protein: CASSLRLNSGNTIYF. The CDR3 DNA sequence: TGTGCCAGCAGTTTACGGTTGAACTCTGGAAACACCATATATTTT.

This rearrangement joins TRBV7-3 to TRBJ2-1; D is unresolved. The CDR3 is 15 residues long. The V end lost 1 base, the J end lost 5 bases, and 12 bases lay between the germline ends. CDR1 is SGHTA and CDR2 is FQGTGA in the germline V gene. DNA for the CDR3: TGTGCCAGCAGCTTAATTCCCGGTGGTGACAATGAGCAGTTCTTC. Encoded protein: CASSLIPGGDNEQFF.

The chain uses TRBV7-6 and TRBJ2-5; D gene unclear. The CDR3 extends over 15 amino acids. Germline V gene lookup returns CDR1 SGHVS and CDR2 FNYEAQ. Trimming removed 1 base at V and 5 bases at J, with 14 bases between. CDR3 sequence (DNA): TGTGCCAGCAGCTTAGGTCCCAGACGAAAGGAGACCCAGTACTTC. This encodes CASSLGPRRKETQYF.

The CDR3 protein is CASSLQGTGQYF. The DNA of the CDR3 is TGTGCCAGCAGCCTACAGGGGACGGGGCAGTACTTC. The V call is TRBV11-3, the J call TRBJ2-7, with 7 bases aligning to TRBD1. With 5 bases clipped from V and 9 bases from J, the junction kept 7 bases outside the gene matches. Germline CDR1 and CDR2: SGHNT and YENEEA. CDR3 length: 12 residues.

The genes are TRBV18 and TRBJ2-1; 9 bases map to TRBD1. Losses at the gene ends were 1 base for V and 3 bases for J; bases not matched to a gene: 4. This CDR3 has 16 residues. The germline V gene encodes CDR1 KGHSH and CDR2 LQKENI. Here the CDR3 reads CASSPRDRANYNEQFF. The DNA for the CDR3 is TGTGCCAGCTCACCACGGGACAGGGCCAACTACAATGAGCAGTTCTTC.

In its sample, this clone was seen a few times. This chain uses TRBV10-3 with TRBJ2-1; either TRBD1 or TRBD2 may fit D (5 bases each). This CDR3 has 14 amino acids. Trimming pared 2 bases from V and 8 bases from J, leaving 13 bases between. Germline CDR1 reads ENHRY; CDR2 reads SYGVKD. In DNA form, the CDR3 reads TGTGCCATCAGTGAGAAGAGGGGCGGCGATGAGCAGTTCTTC. It specifies CAISEKRGGDEQFF.

This sequence joins TRBV7-2 and TRBJ2-1, with TRBD1 identical over 9 bases. CDR1 and CDR2 (germline): SGHTA, FQGNSA. J lost 3 bases, V lost 11 bases, and 2 bases had no gene match. The CDR3 runs to 12 residues. The CDR3 DNA reads as TGTGCCGGGGGACAGGGCTACAATGAGCAGTTCTTC. Translation gives CAGGQGYNEQFF. Together with reference TRBV7-2 and TRBJ2-1, the CDR3 gives the full variable domain: GAGVSQSPSNKVTEKGKDVELRCDPISGHTALYWYRQSLGQGLEFLIYFQGNSAPDKSGLPSDRFSAERTGGSVSTLTIQRTQQEDSAVYLCAGGQGYNEQFFGPGTRLTVL.